These T cell receptor beta chains were read from a single sample in a study of response to subunit inactivated influenza vaccine. Using its own MiXCR run on the RT-PCR reads, TCRdb lists one record per CDR3 protein. The profile covers about 520,000 distinct CDR3 sequences, with 25% appearing a single time and 1.5% to 2% taken by the ten largest. The starting material was CD4+ T cells sorted from PBMCs, obtained 4 to 6 days after vaccination. The receptors were sampled from a man between 50 and 59 years old who received an inactivated influenza vaccine. The CDR3 runs from the conserved cysteine through the conserved F or W. D genes are given only for firm matches. Size is stated for part of the rows, as once, few or many counts, or as a class when the clone is expanded.

abundance: many; len: 15; v_gene: TRBV28; j_gene: TRBJ2-5; d_gene: TRBD2; CDR3aa: CASSLGLAGRETQYF; CDR3nt: TGTGCCAGCAGTCTGGGACTAGCGGGACGAGAGACCCAGTACTTC
abundance: -; len: 15; v_gene: TRBV19; j_gene: TRBJ2-7; d_gene: TRBD1; CDR3aa: CASSTTGGKAYEQYF; CDR3nt: TGTGCCAGTAGTACCACAGGGGGTAAAGCCTACGAGCAGTACTTC
abundance: once; len: 15; v_gene: TRBV6-2/TRBV6-3; j_gene: TRBJ1-5; d_gene: -; CDR3aa: CACLPSDKVNQPQHF; CDR3nt: TGTGCCTGCCTCCCGTCAGACAAGGTGAATCAGCCCCAGCATTTT
abundance: once; len: 15; v_gene: TRBV7-6; j_gene: TRBJ2-1; d_gene: TRBD1; CDR3aa: CASSFDDRGNNEQFF; CDR3nt: TGTGCCAGCAGCTTCGACGACAGGGGGAACAATGAGCAGTTCTTC
abundance: -; len: 16; v_gene: TRBV11-2; j_gene: TRBJ2-3; d_gene: -; CDR3aa: CASSLDLFEFTDTQYF; CDR3nt: TGTGCCAGCAGCTTAGATCTTTTCGAGTTCACAGATACGCAGTATTTT
abundance: -; len: 13; v_gene: TRBV3-1; j_gene: TRBJ1-1; d_gene: -; CDR3aa: CASSRAVTTEAFF; CDR3nt: TGTGCCAGCAGCCGGGCGGTGACCACTGAAGCTTTCTTT
abundance: -; len: 14; v_gene: TRBV15; j_gene: TRBJ2-1; d_gene: TRBD2; CDR3aa: CATSSVGGIGEQFF; CDR3nt: TGTGCCACCAGCTCCGTGGGGGGGATAGGTGAGCAGTTCTTC
abundance: many; len: 16; v_gene: TRBV5-1; j_gene: TRBJ1-4; d_gene: -; CDR3aa: CASSLGTSPTNEKLFF; CDR3nt: TGCGCCAGCAGCTTGGGAACGTCTCCAACTAATGAAAAACTGTTTTTT
abundance: -; len: 17; v_gene: TRBV7-9; j_gene: TRBJ2-1; d_gene: TRBD2; CDR3aa: CASSARPGLAGENEQFF; CDR3nt: TGTGCCAGCAGCGCCCGACCGGGACTAGCGGGTGAAAATGAGCAGTTCTTC
abundance: few; len: 13; v_gene: TRBV7-8; j_gene: TRBJ1-5; d_gene: -; CDR3aa: CASSLWVDQPQHF; CDR3nt: TGTGCCAGCAGCTTATGGGTTGATCAGCCCCAGCATTTT
abundance: -; len: 16; v_gene: TRBV4-1; j_gene: TRBJ2-2; d_gene: TRBD1; CDR3aa: CASSQSGQVNTGELFF; CDR3nt: TGCGCCAGCAGCCAAAGTGGACAGGTGAACACCGGGGAGCTGTTTTTT
abundance: -; len: 16; v_gene: TRBV7-2; j_gene: TRBJ2-1; d_gene: -; CDR3aa: CASSPKPTFRGGEQFF; CDR3nt: TGTGCCAGCAGCCCGAAACCGACGTTTAGGGGGGGTGAGCAGTTCTTC
abundance: many; len: 13; v_gene: TRBV18; j_gene: TRBJ1-5; d_gene: -; CDR3aa: CASSPQGNQPQHF; CDR3nt: TGTGCCAGCAGTCCCCAAGGCAATCAGCCCCAGCATTTT
abundance: few; len: 15; v_gene: TRBV18; j_gene: TRBJ1-2; d_gene: TRBD1; CDR3aa: CASSLQGTGSSGYTF; CDR3nt: TGTGCCAGCTCACTTCAGGGGACAGGGTCGAGTGGCTACACCTTC
abundance: -; len: 12; v_gene: TRBV30; j_gene: TRBJ2-1; d_gene: -; CDR3aa: CAQEGEDDEQFF; CDR3nt: TGTGCCCAGGAAGGGGAGGACGATGAGCAGTTCTTC